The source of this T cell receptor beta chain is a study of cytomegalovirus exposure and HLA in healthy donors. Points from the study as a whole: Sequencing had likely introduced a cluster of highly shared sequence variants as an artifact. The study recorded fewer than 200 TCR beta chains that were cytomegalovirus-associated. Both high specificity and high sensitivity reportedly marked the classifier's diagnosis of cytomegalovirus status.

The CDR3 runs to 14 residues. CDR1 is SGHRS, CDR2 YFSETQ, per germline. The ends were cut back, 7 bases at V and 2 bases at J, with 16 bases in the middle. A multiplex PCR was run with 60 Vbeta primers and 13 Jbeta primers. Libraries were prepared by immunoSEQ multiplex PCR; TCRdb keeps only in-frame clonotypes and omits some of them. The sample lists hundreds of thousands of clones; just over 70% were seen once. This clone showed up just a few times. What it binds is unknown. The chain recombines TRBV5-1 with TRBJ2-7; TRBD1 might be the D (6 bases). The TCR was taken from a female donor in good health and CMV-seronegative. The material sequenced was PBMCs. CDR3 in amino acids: CASAPRDTTYEQYF. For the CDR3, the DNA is TGCGCCAGCGCTCCCCGGGACACCACCTACGAGCAGTACTTC.